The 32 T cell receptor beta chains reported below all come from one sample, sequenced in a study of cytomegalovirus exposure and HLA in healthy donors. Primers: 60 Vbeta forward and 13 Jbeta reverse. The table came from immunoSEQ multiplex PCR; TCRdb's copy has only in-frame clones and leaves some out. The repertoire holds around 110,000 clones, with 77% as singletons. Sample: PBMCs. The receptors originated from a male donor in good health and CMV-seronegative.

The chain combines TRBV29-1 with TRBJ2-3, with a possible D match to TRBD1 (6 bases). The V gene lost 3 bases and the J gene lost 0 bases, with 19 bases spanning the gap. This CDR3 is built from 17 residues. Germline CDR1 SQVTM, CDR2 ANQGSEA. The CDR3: CSVEGKTGPESTDTQYF. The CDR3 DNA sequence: TGCAGCGTTGAGGGTAAGACAGGACCCGAAAGCACAGATACGCAGTATTTT.

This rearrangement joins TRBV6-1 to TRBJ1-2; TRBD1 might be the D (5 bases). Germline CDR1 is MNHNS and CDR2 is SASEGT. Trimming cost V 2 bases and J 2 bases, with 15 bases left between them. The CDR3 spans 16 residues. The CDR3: CASSELGKGRNYGYTF. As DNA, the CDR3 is TGTGCCAGCAGTGAATTAGGGAAGGGGCGGAACTATGGCTACACCTTC.

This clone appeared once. CDR3 bases: TGTGCCACCAGCAGCGGGAGGAACACCGGGGAGCTGTTTTTT. It encodes CATSSGRNTGELFF. The genes are TRBV15 and TRBJ2-2, with a possible D match to TRBD2 (6 bases). Trimming removed 3 bases from V and 1 base from J, with 6 bases in between. Germline CDR1 is LNHNV and CDR2 is YYDKDF (reference sequence). The CDR3 runs to 14 residues.

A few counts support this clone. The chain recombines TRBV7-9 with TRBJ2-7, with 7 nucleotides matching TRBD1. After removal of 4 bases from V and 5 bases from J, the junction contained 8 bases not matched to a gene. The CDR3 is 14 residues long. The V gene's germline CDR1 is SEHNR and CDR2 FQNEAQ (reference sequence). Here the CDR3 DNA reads TGTGCCAGCAGCTCCCGACAGGGCGCGGACGAGCAGTACTTC. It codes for CASSSRQGADEQYF.

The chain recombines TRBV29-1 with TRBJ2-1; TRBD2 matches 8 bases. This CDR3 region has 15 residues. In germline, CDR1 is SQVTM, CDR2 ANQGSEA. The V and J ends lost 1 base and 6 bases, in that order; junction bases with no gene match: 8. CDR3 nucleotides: TGCAGCGTTGAAGGGGATAGCGGGATTTCCAATGAGCAGTTCTTC. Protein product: CSVEGDSGISNEQFF.

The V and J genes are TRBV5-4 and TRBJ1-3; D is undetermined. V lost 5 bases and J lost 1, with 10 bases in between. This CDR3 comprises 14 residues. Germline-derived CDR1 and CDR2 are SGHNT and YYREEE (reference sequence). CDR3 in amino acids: CASRTSGSGNTIYF. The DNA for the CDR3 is TGTGCCAGCAGGACGAGCGGGTCTGGAAACACCATATATTTT.

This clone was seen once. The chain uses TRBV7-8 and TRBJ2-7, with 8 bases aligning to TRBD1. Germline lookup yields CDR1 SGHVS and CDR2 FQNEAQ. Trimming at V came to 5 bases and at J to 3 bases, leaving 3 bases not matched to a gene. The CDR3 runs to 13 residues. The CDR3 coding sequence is TGTGCCAGCAGCAAGGACAGGGACTACGAGCAGTACTTC. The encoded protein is CASSKDRDYEQYF.

The CDR3 sequence is CASSQDGGRTDTQYF. The CDR3 coding sequence is TGCGCCAGCAGCCAAGACGGCGGTCGCACAGATACGCAGTATTTT. This chain connects TRBV4-1 to TRBJ2-3; D unresolved. This CDR3 comprises 15 residues. Germline CDR1 and CDR2: MGHRA and YSYEKL. The germline V and J ends were trimmed by 0 bases and 1 base, with 8 bases remaining between them.

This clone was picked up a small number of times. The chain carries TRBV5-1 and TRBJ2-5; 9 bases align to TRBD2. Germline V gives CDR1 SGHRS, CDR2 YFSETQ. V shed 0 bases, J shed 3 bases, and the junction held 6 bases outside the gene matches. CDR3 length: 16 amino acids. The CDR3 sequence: CASSLEPSGKEETQYF. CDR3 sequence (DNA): TGCGCCAGCAGCTTGGAACCTAGCGGGAAGGAAGAGACCCAGTACTTC. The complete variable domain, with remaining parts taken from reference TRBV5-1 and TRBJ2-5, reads KAGVTQTPRYLIKTRGQQVTLSCSPISGHRSVSWYQQTPGQGLQFLFEYFSETQRNKGNFPGRFSGRQFSNSRSEMNVSTLELGDSALYLCASSLEPSGKEETQYFGPGTRLLVL.

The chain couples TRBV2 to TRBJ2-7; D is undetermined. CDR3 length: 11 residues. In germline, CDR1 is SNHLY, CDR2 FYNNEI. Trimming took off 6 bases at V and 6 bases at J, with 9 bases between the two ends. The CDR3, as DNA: TGTGCCAGCAGGCGAGAGAGCGAGCAGTACTTC. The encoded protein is CASRRESEQYF.

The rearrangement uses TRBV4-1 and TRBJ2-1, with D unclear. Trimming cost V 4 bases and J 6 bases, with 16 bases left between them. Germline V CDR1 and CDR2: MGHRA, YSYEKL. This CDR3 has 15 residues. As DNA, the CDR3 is TGCGCCAGCAGCCTAAAAGCCTCGGTTGGCAATGAGCAGTTCTTC. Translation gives CASSLKASVGNEQFF.

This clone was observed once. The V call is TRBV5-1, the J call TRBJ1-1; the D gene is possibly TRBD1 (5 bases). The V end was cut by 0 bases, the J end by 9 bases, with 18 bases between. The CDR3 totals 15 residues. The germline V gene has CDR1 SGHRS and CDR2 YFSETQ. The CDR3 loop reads CASSLEGKGRGKAFF. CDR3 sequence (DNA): TGCGCCAGCAGCTTGGAAGGAAAAGGGCGGGGGAAAGCTTTCTTT. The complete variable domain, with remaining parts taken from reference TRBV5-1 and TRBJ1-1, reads KAGVTQTPRYLIKTRGQQVTLSCSPISGHRSVSWYQQTPGQGLQFLFEYFSETQRNKGNFPGRFSGRQFSNSRSEMNVSTLELGDSALYLCASSLEGKGRGKAFFGQGTRLTVV.

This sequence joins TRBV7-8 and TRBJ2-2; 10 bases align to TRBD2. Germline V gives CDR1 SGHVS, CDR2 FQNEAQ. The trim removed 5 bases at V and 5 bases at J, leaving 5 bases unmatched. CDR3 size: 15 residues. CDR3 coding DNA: TGTGCCAGCAGCCCTAGCGGGAGTAGGACCGGGGAGCTGTTTTTT. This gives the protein CASSPSGSRTGELFF.

For the CDR3, the DNA is TGTGCCAGCAGCTTAGGGACAACCTACGAGCAGTACTTC. Translating it yields CASSLGTTYEQYF. This rearrangement joins TRBV7-3 to TRBJ2-7; perhaps TRBD1 as D (6 bases). Trimming pared 2 bases from V and 2 bases from J, leaving 7 bases between. This CDR3 has 13 amino acids. Germline V gene lookup returns CDR1 SGHTA and CDR2 FQGTGA.

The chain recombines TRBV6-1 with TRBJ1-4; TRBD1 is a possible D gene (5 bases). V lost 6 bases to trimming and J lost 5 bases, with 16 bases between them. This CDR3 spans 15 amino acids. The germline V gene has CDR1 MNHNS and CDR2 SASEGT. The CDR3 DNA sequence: TGTGCCAGCAGAGCTCGACAGACCCCCAATGAAAAACTGTTTTTT. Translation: CASRARQTPNEKLFF.

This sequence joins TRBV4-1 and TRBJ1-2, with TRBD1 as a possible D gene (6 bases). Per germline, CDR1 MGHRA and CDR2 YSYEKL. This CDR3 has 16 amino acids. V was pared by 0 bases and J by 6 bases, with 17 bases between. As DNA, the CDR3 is TGCGCCAGCAGCCAAGATGGCAGGGGCCCCGTAGATGGCTACACCTTC. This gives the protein CASSQDGRGPVDGYTF.

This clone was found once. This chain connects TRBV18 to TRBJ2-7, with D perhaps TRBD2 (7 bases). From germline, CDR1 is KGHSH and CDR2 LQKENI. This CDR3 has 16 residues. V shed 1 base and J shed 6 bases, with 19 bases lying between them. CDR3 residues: CASSPRGGVFTAEQYF. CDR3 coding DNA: TGTGCCAGCTCACCACGAGGGGGGGTCTTCACTGCCGAGCAGTACTTC.

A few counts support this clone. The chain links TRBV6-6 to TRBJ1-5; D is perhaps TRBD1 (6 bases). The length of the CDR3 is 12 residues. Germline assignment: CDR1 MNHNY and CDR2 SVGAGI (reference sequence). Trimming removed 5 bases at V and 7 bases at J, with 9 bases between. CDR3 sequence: CASSAGAQPQHF. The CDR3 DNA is TGTGCCAGCAGTGCGGGGGCGCAGCCCCAGCATTTT.

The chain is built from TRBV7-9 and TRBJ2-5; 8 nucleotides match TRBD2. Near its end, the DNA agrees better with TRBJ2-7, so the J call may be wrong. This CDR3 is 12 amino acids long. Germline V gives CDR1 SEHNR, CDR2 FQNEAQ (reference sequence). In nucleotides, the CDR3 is TGTGCCTGCGGGGGGTCCTCCTACGAGCAGTACTTC. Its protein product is CACGGSSYEQYF.

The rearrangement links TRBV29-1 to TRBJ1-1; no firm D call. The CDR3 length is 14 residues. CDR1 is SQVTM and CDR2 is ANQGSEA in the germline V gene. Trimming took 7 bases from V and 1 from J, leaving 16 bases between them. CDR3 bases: TGCAGCGCCATACCCGGACTGCCGAACACTGAAGCTTTCTTT. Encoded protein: CSAIPGLPNTEAFF. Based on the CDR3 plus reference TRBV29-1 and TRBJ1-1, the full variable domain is SAVISQKPSRDICQRGTSLTIQCQVDSQVTMMFWYRQQPGQSLTLIATANQGSEATYESGFVIDKFPISRPNLTFSTLTVSNMSPEDSSIYLCSAIPGLPNTEAFFGQGTRLTVV.

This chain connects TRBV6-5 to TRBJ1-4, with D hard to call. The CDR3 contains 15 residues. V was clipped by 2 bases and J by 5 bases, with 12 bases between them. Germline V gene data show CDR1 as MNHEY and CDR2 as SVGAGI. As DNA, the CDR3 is TGTGCCAGCAGTTACGGAGGCAGGAGAAATGAAAAACTGTTTTTT. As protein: CASSYGGRRNEKLFF.

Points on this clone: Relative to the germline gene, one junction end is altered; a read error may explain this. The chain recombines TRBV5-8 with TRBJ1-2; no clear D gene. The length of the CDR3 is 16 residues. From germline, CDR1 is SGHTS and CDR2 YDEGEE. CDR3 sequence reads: CASSLGSVNRDYGHTF. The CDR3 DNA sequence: TGTGCCAGCAGCTTGGGGTCCGTAAATAGAGACTATGGCCACACCTTC. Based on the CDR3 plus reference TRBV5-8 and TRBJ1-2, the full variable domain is EAGVTQSPTHLIKTRGQQATLRCSPISGHTSVYWYQQALGLGLQFLLWYDEGEERNRGNFPPRFSGRQFPNYSSELNVNALELEDSALYLCASSLGSVNRDYGHTFGSGTRLTVV.

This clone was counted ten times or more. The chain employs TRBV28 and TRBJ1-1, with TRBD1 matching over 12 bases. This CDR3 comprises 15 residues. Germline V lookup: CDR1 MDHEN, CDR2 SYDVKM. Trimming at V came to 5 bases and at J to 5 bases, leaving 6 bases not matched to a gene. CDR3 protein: CASSPTGQGATEAFF. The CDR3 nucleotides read TGTGCCAGCAGTCCGACGGGACAGGGGGCTACTGAAGCTTTCTTT. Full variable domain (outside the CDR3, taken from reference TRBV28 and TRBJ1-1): DVKVTQSSRYLVKRTGEKVFLECVQDMDHENMFWYRQDPGLGLRLIYFSYDVKMKEKGDIPEGYSVSREKKERFSLILESASTNQTSMYLCASSPTGQGATEAFFGQGTRLTVV.

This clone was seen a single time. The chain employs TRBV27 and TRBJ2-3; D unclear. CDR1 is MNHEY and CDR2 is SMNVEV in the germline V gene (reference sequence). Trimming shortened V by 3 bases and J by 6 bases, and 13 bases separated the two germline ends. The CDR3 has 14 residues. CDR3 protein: CASSLASSPDTQYF. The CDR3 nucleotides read TGTGCCAGCAGTTTGGCTAGTTCCCCCGATACGCAGTATTTT.

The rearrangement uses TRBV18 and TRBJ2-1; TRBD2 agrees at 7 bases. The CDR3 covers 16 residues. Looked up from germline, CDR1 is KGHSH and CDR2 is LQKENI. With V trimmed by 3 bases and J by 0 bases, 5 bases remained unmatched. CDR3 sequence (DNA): TGTGCCAGCTCACCGGTCAGGACTAGCTCCTACAATGAGCAGTTCTTC. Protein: CASSPVRTSSYNEQFF.

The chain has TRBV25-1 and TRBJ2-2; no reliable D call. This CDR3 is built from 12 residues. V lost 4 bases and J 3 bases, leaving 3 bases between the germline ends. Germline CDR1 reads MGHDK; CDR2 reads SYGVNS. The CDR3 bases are TGTGCCAGCAGTGCCTACACCGGGGAGCTGTTTTTT. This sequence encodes CASSAYTGELFF. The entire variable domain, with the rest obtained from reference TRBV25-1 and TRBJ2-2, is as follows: EADIYQTPRYLVIGTGKKITLECSQTMGHDKMYWYQQDPGMELHLIHYSYGVNSTEKGDLSSESTVSRIRTEHFPLTLESARPSHTSQYLCASSAYTGELFFGEGSRLTVL.

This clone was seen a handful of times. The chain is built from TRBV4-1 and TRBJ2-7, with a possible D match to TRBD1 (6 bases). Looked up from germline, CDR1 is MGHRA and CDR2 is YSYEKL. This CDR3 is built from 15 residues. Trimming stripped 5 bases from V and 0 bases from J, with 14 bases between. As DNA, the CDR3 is TGCGCCAGCAGCTCTCCCGGGACAATCTCCTACGAGCAGTACTTC. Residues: CASSSPGTISYEQYF.

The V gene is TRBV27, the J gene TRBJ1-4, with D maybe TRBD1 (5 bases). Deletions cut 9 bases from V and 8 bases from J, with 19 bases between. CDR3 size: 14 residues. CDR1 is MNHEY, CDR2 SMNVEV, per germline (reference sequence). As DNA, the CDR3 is TGTGCCAGTCGTGGGGCAGGGAAGGGCGAAAAACTGTTTTTT. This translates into CASRGAGKGEKLFF. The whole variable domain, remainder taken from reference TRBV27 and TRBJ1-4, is EAQVTQNPRYLITVTGKKLTVTCSQNMNHEYMSWYRQDPGLGLRQIYYSMNVEVTDKGDVPEGYKVSRKEKRNFPLILESPSPNQTSLYFCASRGAGKGEKLFFGSGTQLSVL.

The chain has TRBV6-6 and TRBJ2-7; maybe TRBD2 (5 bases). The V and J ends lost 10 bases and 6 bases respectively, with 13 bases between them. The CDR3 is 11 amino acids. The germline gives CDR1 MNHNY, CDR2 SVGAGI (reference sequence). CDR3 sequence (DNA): TGTGCCACCTTAGGTGAGGGCGAGCAGTACTTC. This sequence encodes CATLGEGEQYF.

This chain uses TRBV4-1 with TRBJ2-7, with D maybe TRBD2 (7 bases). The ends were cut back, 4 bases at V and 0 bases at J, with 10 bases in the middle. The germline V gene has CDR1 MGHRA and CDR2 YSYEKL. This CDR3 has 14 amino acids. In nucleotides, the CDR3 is TGCGCCAGCAGCCTAGGGGGGGCCTCCTACGAGCAGTACTTC. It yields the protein CASSLGGASYEQYF.

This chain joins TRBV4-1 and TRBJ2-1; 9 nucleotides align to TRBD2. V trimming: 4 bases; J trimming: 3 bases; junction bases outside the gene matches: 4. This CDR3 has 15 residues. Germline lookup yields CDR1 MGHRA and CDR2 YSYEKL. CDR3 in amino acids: CASSPLAGFYNEQFF. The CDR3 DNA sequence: TGCGCCAGCAGCCCGCTAGCGGGGTTCTACAATGAGCAGTTCTTC.

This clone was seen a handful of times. The CDR3 region is CASSVGRATTEAFF. Here the CDR3 DNA reads TGTGCCAGCAGTGTGGGCAGGGCGACCACTGAAGCTTTCTTT. This chain connects TRBV2 to TRBJ1-1; a weak D match, TRBD1 (5 bases). Germline CDR1 SNHLY, CDR2 FYNNEI. Trimming pared 4 bases from V and 4 bases from J, leaving 13 bases between. The CDR3 is 14 residues long.